This TCR beta chain is drawn from a study of T cells in Graves' hyperthyroidism and ophthalmopathy. Study background: Specimen type is peripheral blood, collected at initial diagnosis prior to any treatment.

The V and J ends lost 6 bases and 0 bases, in that order; junction bases with no gene match: 10. Germline V gene data show CDR1 as SQVTM and CDR2 as ANQGSEA. The CDR3 is 15 residues long. This clonotype turned up a few times. Template material for amplifying TCR beta CDR3 regions consisted of RNA transcripts. A set of HTBI primers served as the primers for a first-round RT-PCR of the TCR CDR3. TCRdb processed the multiplex PCR reads anew with MiXCR; each CDR3 protein has one entry. The table includes about 280,000 distinct CDR3 sequences, around 25% detected once. The chain recombines TRBV29-1 with TRBJ1-1, with 7 bases aligning to TRBD1. This receptor was identified in a man aged 40-49 years with Graves' hyperthyroidism that later progressed to Graves' ophthalmopathy. The sequenced sample was blood. The CDR3 sequence: CSVRIRTGMNTEAFF. Here the CDR3 DNA reads TGCAGCGTCCGAATTAGGACAGGAATGAACACTGAAGCTTTCTTT.